Listed below are T cell receptor beta chains from one sample, sequenced in a study of vaccination effects on CD4 cells after COVID-19. These TCRs' antigens remain unknown. Sequenced by immunoSEQ multiplex PCR; TCRdb stores in-frame clones only, minus some. The sample includes about 31,000 clones, roughly two thirds of them seen just once. The specimen was CD4+ T cells from PBMCs cultured with HCoV-229E spike peptides, collected before COVID-19 vaccination. These receptors all come from a human donor who received a COVID-19 vaccine. Each CDR3 is given with its conserved first and last residue. Fields, in order: V gene, clone size, D gene, J gene, CDR3 protein, CDR3 DNA. The D gene is left open where the match is weak. Only part of the rows carry a size: once, few, many, or a class if the clone is expanded.

TRBV12-3/TRBV12-4	-	TRBD2	TRBJ2-1	CASSSVSGRGFF	TGTGCCAGCAGTTCTGTTTCAGGGAGGGGATTCTTC
TRBV14	-	-	TRBJ1-2	CASSPGTNYGYTF	TGTGCCAGCAGTCCGGGAACAAACTATGGCTACACCTTC
TRBV5-1	-	-	TRBJ1-6	CASSTGTTLTPLHF	TGCGCCAGCAGCACCGGGACAACACTGACACCCCTCCACTTT
TRBV6-5	-	TRBD2	TRBJ2-1	CASSYTSGSGSEQFF	TGTGCCAGCAGTTATACCAGCGGGAGCGGAAGTGAGCAGTTCTTC
TRBV3-1/TRBV3-2	-	-	TRBJ1-2	CASSRDPYYGYTF	TGTGCCAGCAGCCGTGATCCCTACTATGGCTACACCTTC
TRBV7-9	few	-	TRBJ2-2	CASSPRGELFF	TGTGCCAGCAGCCCCCGGGGGGAGCTGTTTTTT
TRBV6-5	-	TRBD1	TRBJ1-4	CASSYSGTGNEKLFF	TGTGCCAGCAGTTACTCTGGGACAGGAAATGAAAAACTGTTTTTT
TRBV30	-	-	TRBJ1-2	CACVGRYGYTF	TGTGCCTGTGTGGGGAGGTATGGCTACACCTTC
TRBV4-2	-	-	TRBJ1-3	CASSQDWGRQPNTIYF	TGTGCCAGCAGCCAAGATTGGGGCCGCCAACCTAACACCATATATTTT
TRBV10-3	hyperexpanded	-	TRBJ2-7	CAITRALNFYEQYF	TGTGCCATCACCCGGGCCTTAAACTTCTACGAGCAGTACTTC
TRBV28	-	TRBD1	TRBJ1-6	CASIGYRDSSNSPLHF	TGTGCCAGCATAGGGTACCGGGACAGCAGTAATTCACCCCTCCACTTT
TRBV5-1	-	-	TRBJ1-3	CASSRDTDSGNTIYF	TGCGCCAGCAGTAGGGACACCGACTCTGGAAACACCATATATTTT
TRBV7-2	-	-	TRBJ1-5	CASSSMGSNQPQHF	TGTGCCAGCAGCTCAATGGGTAGCAATCAGCCCCAGCATTTT
TRBV3-1/TRBV3-2	-	TRBD1	TRBJ1-5	CASSQDPAGGQPQHF	TGTGCCAGCAGCCAAGATCCGGCAGGGGGTCAGCCCCAGCATTTT
TRBV7-2	once	-	TRBJ1-2	CASSLAAGTVANYGYTF	TGTGCCAGCAGCTTAGCCGCCGGGACGGTGGCTAACTATGGCTACACCTTC
TRBV7-2	-	-	TRBJ2-2	CASSPDERRNTGELFF	TGTGCCAGCAGCCCTGATGAGCGGAGAAACACCGGGGAGCTGTTTTTT
TRBV19	-	TRBD1	TRBJ2-7	CASRTGAGGSYEQYF	TGTGCCAGTAGAACCGGGGCAGGGGGTTCCTACGAGCAGTACTTC
TRBV7-2	-	TRBD1	TRBJ1-5	CASADRGDQPQHF	TGTGCCAGTGCCGACAGGGGAGATCAGCCCCAGCATTTT
TRBV11-3	-	-	TRBJ1-1	CAGEGDGTEAFF	TGTGCCGGCGAAGGGGATGGCACTGAAGCTTTCTTT
TRBV5-1	few	TRBD1	TRBJ1-4	CASSLGQGAEKLFF	TGCGCCAGCAGCTTGGGACAGGGGGCTGAAAAACTGTTTTTT
TRBV4-1	few	TRBD2	TRBJ2-2	CASSQRGDSNTGELFF	TGCGCCAGCAGCCAGCGGGGGGACTCGAACACCGGGGAGCTGTTTTTT
TRBV5-6	-	-	TRBJ2-1	CASSPTSTRGYNEQFF	TGTGCCAGCAGCCCCACTAGCACTCGGGGCTACAATGAGCAGTTCTTC
TRBV18	-	-	TRBJ1-1	CASSPPMGSQVEAFF	TGTGCCAGCTCACCACCGATGGGCAGCCAAGTTGAAGCTTTCTTT
TRBV19	-	TRBD1	TRBJ1-5	CASSDPGQGRQPQHF	TGTGCCAGTAGTGACCCGGGACAGGGTAGGCAGCCCCAGCATTTT
TRBV11-2	few	-	TRBJ1-2	CASSLVRSYGYTF	TGTGCCAGCAGCTTAGTCAGGAGCTATGGCTACACCTTC
TRBV29-1	-	-	TRBJ2-2	CSVEAGEVRGNTGELFF	TGCAGCGTTGAAGCTGGGGAGGTCAGGGGGAACACCGGGGAGCTGTTTTTT
TRBV10-3	once	-	TRBJ1-2	CAISDGGGDGYTF	TGTGCCATCAGTGACGGCGGGGGAGATGGCTACACCTTC
TRBV7-2	-	TRBD2	TRBJ2-7	CASSLDSRSRAGDGYEQYF	TGTGCCAGCAGCTTAGATAGCCGTAGCCGAGCGGGAGACGGTTACGAGCAGTACTTC
TRBV5-1	-	-	TRBJ2-2	CASSPGTTNTGELFF	TGCGCCAGCAGCCCTGGGACGACGAACACCGGGGAGCTGTTTTTT
TRBV6-5	-	TRBD1	TRBJ2-4	CASRARTGTKNIQYF	TGTGCCAGCAGGGCTAGGACAGGGACCAAAAACATTCAGTACTTC
TRBV9	-	-	TRBJ2-6	CASSPPDRSGANVLTF	TGTGCCAGCAGCCCCCCGGACAGATCTGGGGCCAACGTCCTGACTTTC
TRBV11-1	-	TRBD1	TRBJ2-5	CASSLAGTGEETQYF	TGTGCCAGCAGCTTGGCCGGGACAGGGGAAGAGACCCAGTACTTC
TRBV5-8	once	TRBD2	TRBJ2-2	CASSVGDYFNTGELFF	TGTGCCAGCAGCGTCGGGGACTACTTTAACACCGGGGAGCTGTTTTTT
TRBV19	few	TRBD1	TRBJ1-4	CASSIQGGTNEKLFF	TGTGCCAGTAGTATTCAAGGGGGCACTAATGAAAAACTGTTTTTT
TRBV14	-	TRBD2	TRBJ2-5	CASSLGLAGVETQYF	TGTGCCAGCAGCCTCGGACTAGCGGGAGTGGAGACCCAGTACTTC
TRBV5-1	few	-	TRBJ1-1	CASSLVLDTEAFF	TGCGCCAGCAGCTTGGTTCTGGACACTGAAGCTTTCTTT
TRBV30	-	-	TRBJ2-3	CALRRHLLGDTQYF	TGTGCCTTGAGGAGACACCTTTTAGGAGATACGCAGTATTTT
TRBV7-2	-	-	TRBJ1-4	CASSRGGSNEKLFF	TGTGCCAGCAGCCGCGGGGGAAGTAATGAAAAACTGTTTTTT
TRBV4-2	-	-	TRBJ2-1	CASSQYGTGGPLDEQFF	TGTGCCAGCAGCCAATATGGGACGGGGGGCCCCCTCGATGAGCAGTTCTTC
TRBV6-6	-	TRBD2	TRBJ2-5	CASSTGTSGETQYF	TGTGCCAGCAGTACTGGGACTAGTGGAGAGACCCAGTACTTC
TRBV10-3	many	-	TRBJ1-1	CAISLAPGNTEAFF	TGTGCCATCAGCCTTGCCCCGGGGAACACTGAAGCTTTCTTT
TRBV30	-	-	TRBJ1-1	CAWNREGEAFF	TGTGCCTGGAACAGGGAGGGTGAAGCTTTCTTT
TRBV7-2	-	-	TRBJ2-6	CASNQDSGANVLTF	TGTGCCAGCAACCAGGACTCTGGGGCCAACGTCCTGACTTTC
TRBV6-5	-	TRBD1	TRBJ1-1	CASSKQGGAFF	TGTGCCAGCAGTAAGCAGGGGGGAGCTTTCTTT
TRBV19	-	-	TRBJ1-6	CASSIGRGNSPLHF	TGTGCCAGTAGTATCGGCAGGGGTAATTCACCCCTCCACTTT
TRBV7-9	few	-	TRBJ1-5	CASSHRGYQPQHF	TGTGCCAGCAGCCATAGGGGGTATCAGCCCCAGCATTTT
TRBV27	-	TRBD2	TRBJ2-1	CASRARLGTRDYNEQFF	TGTGCCAGCAGGGCGAGGTTAGGGACTAGGGACTACAATGAGCAGTTCTTC
TRBV7-2	-	-	TRBJ1-2	CASSLGNYGYTF	TGTGCCAGCAGCTTAGGGAACTATGGCTACACCTTC
TRBV3-1/TRBV3-2	few	-	TRBJ2-7	CASSHGTLNYEQYF	TGTGCCAGCAGCCACGGGACGTTGAACTACGAGCAGTACTTC
TRBV12-3/TRBV12-4	-	-	TRBJ2-1	CASSPDSYNEQFF	TGTGCCAGCAGTCCGGACAGCTACAATGAGCAGTTCTTC
TRBV9	-	TRBD2	TRBJ2-2	CASSVEAGGTGELFF	TGTGCCAGCAGCGTAGAAGCGGGGGGAACCGGGGAGCTGTTTTTT
TRBV29-1	once	-	TRBJ2-3	CSVEVSADTQYF	TGCAGCGTTGAAGTATCGGCAGATACGCAGTATTTT
TRBV12-5	-	-	TRBJ1-5	CASGLVLGNNQPQHF	TGTGCTAGTGGTTTGGTACTAGGGAACAATCAGCCCCAGCATTTT